Below are 15 T cell receptor beta chains sequenced from a single sample in a study of identical twins (dated by TCRdb to the mid-2010s). Libraries were constructed by 5' RACE. Sequencing was performed on an Illumina HiSeq 2000. TCRdb took the public reads, trimmed them with fastp at Q25, ran MiXCR for clone calling and kept in-frame beta chains. Every entry covers one CDR3 protein and lists the most common genes and DNA from its rows. This sample comprises fewer than 900,000 distinct CDR3 sequences, around 20% of them detected only once. The ten most abundant clones make up 4.3% of the sample. These sequences were also reported in another study, on T cells expressing NK-cell markers.

Sequenced input: PBMCs. The source is a woman aged 18-29 years in good health.

The sample holds a few counts of this clonotype. V and J are TRBV10-3 and TRBJ1-1; 7 bases fit TRBD1. V shed 10 bases and J 5 bases; nucleotides not matched to a gene: 10. This CDR3 contains 13 residues. CDR1 and CDR2 from the germline V gene are ENHRY and SYGVKD. CDR3 nucleotide sequence: TGTGCCACACTCGGGACAGCGAGGACTGAAGCTTTCTTT. Translation gives CATLGTARTEAFF.

V and J are TRBV7-2 and TRBJ2-7, with D uncertain. Trimming took 1 base from V and 7 from J, leaving 14 bases between them. The CDR3 covers 14 residues. The germline V gene has CDR1 SGHTA and CDR2 FQGNSA. The CDR3 spells CASSLEGFIGEQYF. Here the CDR3 DNA reads TGTGCCAGCAGCTTAGAAGGTTTCATTGGTGAGCAGTACTTC.

The rearrangement joins TRBV20-1 to TRBJ2-5, with a possible D match to TRBD2 (6 bases). V was shortened by 6 bases and J by 4 bases, with 15 bases between the two germline ends. The CDR3 runs to 13 residues. Germline CDR1 is DFQATT and CDR2 is SNEGSKA (reference sequence). This chain's CDR3 is CSALNGGAETQYF. The CDR3 nucleotides read TGCAGTGCCCTCAACGGCGGGGCAGAGACCCAGTACTTC.

This clonotype was seen a handful of times. The V call is TRBV7-2, the J call TRBJ2-5; D possibly uses TRBD1 or TRBD2 (5 bases each). V lost 3 bases and J lost 9, with 11 bases in between. CDR3 length equals 12 residues. From germline, CDR1 is SGHTA and CDR2 FQGNSA. The CDR3 DNA reads TGTGCCAGCAGCTTTTGGGGGAAGGCCCAGTACTTC. It encodes CASSFWGKAQYF.

This clonotype showed up just a few times. This sequence joins TRBV12-3 or TRBV12-4 and TRBJ1-1; 9 positions match TRBD1. The length of the CDR3 is 17 residues. After removal of 5 bases from V and 3 bases from J, the junction contained 13 bases not matched to a gene. This CDR3 reads CASSAGQGVVTDTEAFF. CDR3 DNA: TGTGCCAGCAGTGCGGGACAGGGTGTGGTAACGGACACTGAAGCTTTCTTT.

This clonotype turned up a few times. The chain carries TRBV20-1 and TRBJ2-1; 7 nucleotides agree with TRBD2. The CDR3 length is 16 residues. Germline CDR1 is DFQATT and CDR2 is SNEGSKA (reference sequence). After removal of 2 bases from V and 3 bases from J, the junction contained 10 bases not matched to a gene. In DNA form, the CDR3 reads TGCAGTGCTAGAAACCGCCTAGCGGCCCACTACAATGAGCAGTTCTTC. Encoded protein: CSARNRLAAHYNEQFF.

Only a few counts were recorded for this clonotype. This CDR3 reads CSARLAAHASYEQYF. CDR3 in DNA: TGCAGTGCCCGACTCGCTGCCCATGCCTCCTACGAGCAGTACTTC. This sequence joins TRBV20-1 and TRBJ2-7; no reliable D call. The V and J ends lost 6 bases and 0 bases respectively, with 18 bases between them. This CDR3 region has 15 residues. Germline-derived CDR1 and CDR2 are DFQATT and SNEGSKA (reference sequence).

The sample holds many counts of this clonotype. This rearrangement joins TRBV4-3 to TRBJ2-7, with 9 bases identical to TRBD2. The CDR3 totals 15 residues. Looked up from germline, CDR1 is LGHNA and CDR2 is YSLEER. After removal of 4 bases from V and 3 bases from J, the junction contained 7 bases not matched to a gene. CDR3 residues: CASSLTSGGFYEQYF. In nucleotides, the CDR3 is TGCGCCAGCAGCCTGACTAGCGGAGGATTCTACGAGCAGTACTTC.

The table lists this clonotype with many counts. The rearrangement uses TRBV18 and TRBJ2-7; 11 bases match TRBD1. Per germline, CDR1 KGHSH and CDR2 LQKENI. J gave up 5 bases and V 3 bases, and 3 bases lay outside the gene matches. This CDR3 spans 14 amino acids. CDR3 sequence: CASSPRDRGNEQYF. Here the CDR3 DNA reads TGTGCCAGCTCACCCCGGGACAGGGGGAACGAGCAGTACTTC.

This clonotype came up a few times. The chain recombines TRBV5-1 with TRBJ2-7; TRBD2 matches 12 bases. Germline CDR1 SGHRS, CDR2 YFSETQ. The CDR3 has 17 amino acids. Unmatched junction bases numbered 16, after V lost 6 bases and J lost 6 bases. In DNA, the CDR3 is TGCGCCAGCACCCCCGGACTAGCGGGAATTCTCGCGGTCGAGCAGTACTTC. Translation gives CASTPGLAGILAVEQYF.

This clonotype appeared a few times. CDR3 sequence (DNA): TGTGCCAGCAGCCCCAGCCGACAGGGAGAAAAACTGTTTTTT. This codes for CASSPSRQGEKLFF. J is TRBJ1-4 and V is TRBV7-2; 7 bases agree with TRBD1. With V trimmed by 5 bases and J by 8 bases, 8 bases remained unmatched. CDR3 length: 14 amino acids. Germline values: CDR1 SGHTA, CDR2 FQGNSA.

V usage is TRBV7-6 and J usage is TRBJ2-1; D is ambiguous. V lost 2 bases, J lost 2 bases, and 7 bases lay in between. Germline CDR1 and CDR2: SGHVS and FNYEAQ. This CDR3 has 14 amino acids. CDR3 DNA sequence: TGTGCCAGCAGCTTACCCGGAACCTACAATGAGCAGTTCTTC. This gives the protein CASSLPGTYNEQFF.

This clonotype has ten or more counts. The rearrangement links TRBV20-1 to TRBJ2-7; 10 nucleotides align to TRBD2. The CDR3 loop spans 15 amino acids. The V segment lost 6 bases and the J segment 1 base; nucleotides outside the gene matches: 9. Germline V gene data show CDR1 as DFQATT and CDR2 as SNEGSKA (reference sequence). CDR3 region: CSASPTSGTSYEQYF. The DNA of the CDR3 is TGCAGTGCAAGCCCCACTAGCGGGACTTCCTACGAGCAGTACTTC.

The chain recombines TRBV6-1 with TRBJ2-1, with TRBD2 identical over 8 bases. Germline V gene sequence: CDR1 MNHNS, CDR2 SASEGT. The CDR3 length is 17 residues. After removal of 6 bases from V and 1 base from J, the junction contained 11 bases not matched to a gene. The CDR3 is CASRKRSGVISYNEQFF. CDR3 coding DNA: TGTGCCAGCAGGAAACGTAGCGGGGTAATTTCCTACAATGAGCAGTTCTTC.

V and J are TRBV10-3 and TRBJ1-5; D perhaps matches TRBD1 (5 bases). The CDR3 extends over 14 amino acids. The V gene lost 2 bases and the J gene lost 7 bases, with 12 bases spanning the gap. Germline V CDR1 and CDR2: ENHRY, SYGVKD. The CDR3 region has the DNA TGTGCCATCAGTGAGGGGGCACGGGGCCAGCCCCAGCATTTT. Amino acid sequence: CAISEGARGQPQHF.